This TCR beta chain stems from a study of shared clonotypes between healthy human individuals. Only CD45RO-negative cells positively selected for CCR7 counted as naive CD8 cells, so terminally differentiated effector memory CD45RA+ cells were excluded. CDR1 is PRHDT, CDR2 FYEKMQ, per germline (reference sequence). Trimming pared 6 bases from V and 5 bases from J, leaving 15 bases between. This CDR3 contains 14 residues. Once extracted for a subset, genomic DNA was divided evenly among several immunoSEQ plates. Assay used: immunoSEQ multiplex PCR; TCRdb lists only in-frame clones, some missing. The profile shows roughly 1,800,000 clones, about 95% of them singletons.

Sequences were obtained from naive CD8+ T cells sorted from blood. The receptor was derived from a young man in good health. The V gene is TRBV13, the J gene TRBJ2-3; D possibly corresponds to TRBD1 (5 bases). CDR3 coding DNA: TGTGCCAGCAGTGATCAGGGTTTCAGAGATACGCAGTATTTT. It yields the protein CASSDQGFRDTQYF.